The clone carrying this T cell receptor (beta chain) was found a few times. The data derive from a study of shared clonotypes between healthy human individuals. About the research overall: Three men and a couple of women, aged 18 to 49, were donors.

Naive CD8 cells were CD45RO-negative, positively selected for CCR7, excluding terminally differentiated effector memory CD45RA+ cells. Clones were read by immunoSEQ multiplex PCR, and TCRdb kept only the in-frame ones, dropping some. Of 750,000 to 1,000,000 clones listed, around 93% are singletons. This receptor was taken from a man aged 30 to 39 in good health. What was sequenced was naive CD8+ T cells sorted from blood.

CDR3 in amino acids: CASSQVLAVGETQYF. The CDR3 DNA reads TGCGCCAGCAGCCAAGTACTAGCGGTTGGGGAGACCCAGTACTTC. The chain recombines TRBV4-1 with TRBJ2-5; 8 nucleotides agree with TRBD2. The CDR3 loop spans 15 amino acids. J was trimmed by 5 bases and V by 1 base; bases with no gene match: 6. The germline V gene has CDR1 MGHRA and CDR2 YSYEKL.